The rows below give T cell receptor beta chains drawn from one sample of a study of T cells in Graves' hyperthyroidism and ophthalmopathy. Each CDR3 protein is one row after TCRdb ran MiXCR on the multiplex PCR reads. Here the sample spans 750,000 to 950,000 distinct CDR3 sequences, roughly 37% being singletons. Sequenced sample: blood. These receptors were taken from a man aged 18 to 30 with Graves' hyperthyroidism. CDR3s include the opening cysteine and the closing phenylalanine or tryptophan. Each record gives: D gene, V gene, clone size, J gene, CDR3 DNA, CDR3 protein. D genes are given only for firm matches. A row's size may be missing; if present it is once, few, many or a size class.

.	TRBV15	once	TRBJ1-4	TGTGCCACCAGCAGAGCGAACCGGGGGGCTAATGAAAAACTGTTTTTT	CATSRANRGANEKLFF
.	TRBV29-1	many	TRBJ1-3	TGCAGCGTTCTTCACCCCGACTCTGGAAACACCATATATTTT	CSVLHPDSGNTIYF
.	TRBV29-1	many	TRBJ1-1	TGCAGCGTCGTTACAGGGAGTAACACTGAAGCTTTCTTT	CSVVTGSNTEAFF
.	TRBV7-3	many	TRBJ1-6	TGTGCCAGCAGCTTCACTATTAATTCACCCCTCCACTTT	CASSFTINSPLHF
.	TRBV7-3	few	TRBJ1-6	TGTGCCAGCAGCTTGACGTTTTCAAATTCACCCCTCCACTTT	CASSLTFSNSPLHF
.	TRBV19	many	TRBJ2-7	TGTGCCAGTAGTCCCCTGGGAAGCTACTACGAGCAGTACTTC	CASSPLGSYYEQYF
.	TRBV10-2	once	TRBJ2-7	TGCGCCAGCAGTGAGGGCAGGGCCGGGACCTACGAGCAGTACTTC	CASSEGRAGTYEQYF
.	TRBV10-3	.	TRBJ1-1	TGTGCCATCAGTGGACAGAAACCTGAAGCTTTCTTT	CAISGQKPEAFF
.	TRBV7-2	.	TRBJ2-7	TGCGCCAGCAGCCAAGATGTGGGACATTCCTACGAGCAGTGCTTC	CASSQDVGHSYEQCF
.	TRBV20-1	many	TRBJ1-1	TGCAGTGCTGCCCCGGGAGGAACTGAAGCTTTCTTT	CSAAPGGTEAFF
.	TRBV20-1	.	TRBJ1-1	TGCAGTGCTAGAGATGGAGGTTTTGAGGATTTCTTT	CSARDGGFEDFF
.	TRBV29-1	.	TRBJ2-2	TGCAGCGTCCCCAGGGAGCTGTTTTTT	CSVPRELFF
.	TRBV5-5	few	TRBJ2-7	TGTGCCAGCAGCCCTCCGTGGGGTGCCTACGAGCAGTACTTC	CASSPPWGAYEQYF
TRBD1	TRBV7-9	.	TRBJ1-2	TGTGCCAGCACCCAGACAGGGTACTATGGCTACACCTTC	CASTQTGYYGYTF
.	TRBV11-2	many	TRBJ2-6	TGTGCCAGCAGACAGGGAACTGGGGCCAACGTCCTGACTTTC	CASRQGTGANVLTF
TRBD1	TRBV25-1	few	TRBJ1-1	TGTGCCAGCAGAGAGACCGGGACAGGGCGGTTTCGCACTGAAGCTTTCTTT	CASRETGTGRFRTEAFF
.	TRBV10-3	many	TRBJ2-7	TGTGCCATCAGTGAGAGGGTGGGCGGACTACACGAGCAGTACTTC	CAISERVGGLHEQYF
TRBD1	TRBV5-1	.	TRBJ1-4	TGCGCCAGCAGTATCGGGACAGGGGATGAAAAACTGTTTTTT	CASSIGTGDEKLFF
.	TRBV5-5	few	TRBJ2-2	TGTGCCAGCAGCTTGGTCTCAGGGACCGGGGAGCTGTTTTTT	CASSLVSGTGELFF
.	TRBV6-5	few	TRBJ1-1	TGTGCCAGCAGTTGGGGGCATATTGCTTTCTTT	CASSWGHIAFF
TRBD2	TRBV7-9	few	TRBJ2-7	TGTGCCAGCAGCTTAGCCCTAGCGGGGGGTGCCTACGAGCAGTACTTC	CASSLALAGGAYEQYF
.	TRBV19	few	TRBJ1-5	TGTGCCAGTAGTCACCGAGGGGAATATAGCAATCAGCCCCAGCATTTT	CASSHRGEYSNQPQHF
TRBD1	TRBV29-1	.	TRBJ2-7	TGCAGCGCCGTAGGACAGGGGGCTCCCTACGAGCAGTACTTC	CSAVGQGAPYEQYF
TRBD1	TRBV6-5	few	TRBJ1-2	TGTGCCAGCAGCGCGGCCGGGACAGTCTATGGCTACACCTTC	CASSAAGTVYGYTF
.	TRBV20-1	few	TRBJ2-7	TGCAGTGCTTCGGAGGGGGGGACCTTCTACGAGCAGTACTTC	CSASEGGTFYEQYF
.	TRBV5-1	few	TRBJ1-1	TGCGCCAGCAGTCTGGTCTCAGGGCTGAACACTGAAGCTTTCTTT	CASSLVSGLNTEAFF
.	TRBV9	.	TRBJ1-1	TGTGCCAGCAGCCCCGAGGGTGGATACACTGAAGCTTTCTTT	CASSPEGGYTEAFF
.	TRBV5-6	few	TRBJ1-5	TGTGCCAGCAGCTGGGGTCGGGGTGAGTATCAGCCCCAGCATTTT	CASSWGRGEYQPQHF
.	TRBV29-1	many	TRBJ2-5	TGCAGCTCCCGGGGAGGAGACGAAGAGACCCAGTACTTC	CSSRGGDEETQYF
.	TRBV4-3	many	TRBJ2-7	TGCGCCAGCAGCCTCGGGACAACCTCCTACGAGCAGTACTTC	CASSLGTTSYEQYF
TRBD1	TRBV15	once	TRBJ1-6	TGTGCCACCAGCAAGGGACAGGGCTCACCCCTCCACTTT	CATSKGQGSPLHF
.	TRBV7-9	.	TRBJ1-1	TGTGCCAGCAGCGCAACCGGGACATCGAACACTGAAGCTTTCTTT	CASSATGTSNTEAFF
.	TRBV9	many	TRBJ1-1	TGTGCCAGCAGCGTAGAAGGGACTTTCGAAGCTTTCTTT	CASSVEGTFEAFF
.	TRBV2	many	TRBJ1-4	TGTGCCAGCACGCTGGAAGAACAGAGTGGTGAAAAACTGTTTTTT	CASTLEEQSGEKLFF
TRBD2	TRBV7-2	.	TRBJ2-5	TGTGCCAGCAGTCGCGGGGGTGGCGACCTCCAAGAGACCCAGTACTTC	CASSRGGGDLQETQYF
.	TRBV2	once	TRBJ1-5	TGTGCCAGCAGGGGAACGGGAGGGGGGCAGGGCTTTGGTCCCCAGCATTTT	CASRGTGGGQGFGPQHF
TRBD1	TRBV5-1	few	TRBJ1-2	TGCGCCAGCAGTGGACAGGGAGATGGCTACACCTTC	CASSGQGDGYTF
.	TRBV2	many	TRBJ2-5	TGTGCCAGCAGCGTGGATGGTTACCAAGAGACCCAGTACTTC	CASSVDGYQETQYF
TRBD2	TRBV5-1	many	TRBJ2-7	TGCGCCAGCAGCTTGGAGGGACTACGAGGCGAGCAGTACTTC	CASSLEGLRGEQYF
TRBD2	TRBV9	few	TRBJ2-2	TGTGCCAGCAGCCCGGGACTATACACCGGGGAGCTGTTTTTT	CASSPGLYTGELFF
TRBD1	TRBV10-3	.	TRBJ1-5	TGTGCCATCAGTGAGTCTGTGGGACAGGGGTCCCAGCCCCAGCATTTT	CAISESVGQGSQPQHF
.	TRBV6-1	.	TRBJ1-1	TGTGCCAGCATTGGACACATGAACACTGAAGCTTTCTTT	CASIGHMNTEAFF
.	TRBV6-6	many	TRBJ1-1	TGTGCCAGCTTTCGGGAGGGATTCTCTGAAGCTTTCTTT	CASFREGFSEAFF
.	TRBV25-1	few	TRBJ1-2	TGTGCCAGCAGTGAATTCTTCGACCCTGACGGCTATGGCTACACCTTC	CASSEFFDPDGYGYTF
.	TRBV29-1	once	TRBJ1-5	TGCAGCGTTCACCCGGGACGCCAAAATCAGCCCCAGCATTTT	CSVHPGRQNQPQHF